The rows below give T cell receptor beta chains drawn from one sample of a study of blood T cells in healthy people across ages. TCRdb re-called the 5' RACE reads with MiXCR, one entry per CDR3 protein. The table includes some 800,000 distinct CDR3 sequences, around 43% detected once. What was sequenced was blood. The receptor set was obtained from a man in his 60s in good health. Both conserved end residues are part of each CDR3. Fields, in order: CDR3 DNA, CDR3 protein, J gene, clone size, V gene, D gene. D genes are given only for firm matches. Clone size is stated in some rows and not others, as once, few, many or a class when expanded.

TGTGCCAGCAGCTTAGACAGGGGCCACTATGGCTACACCTTC | CASSLDRGHYGYTF | TRBJ1-2 | few | TRBV11-3 | -
TGTGCCAGCAGTTTAGTTCCTAGTCCTCAGGGGACCCAGTACTTC | CASSLVPSPQGTQYF | TRBJ2-5 | once | TRBV27 | -
TGTGCCAGCAGCTTAGTGGGAACAGCAAAAGAGACCCAGTACTTC | CASSLVGTAKETQYF | TRBJ2-5 | - | TRBV7-9 | -
TGTGCCAGCTTAAGCAGGGGCCCGCCGGGGAGCTATGGCTACACCTTC | CASLSRGPPGSYGYTF | TRBJ1-2 | - | TRBV6-6 | -
TGTGCCAGCAGCTTGATCCCAGGGTCCCACGAGCAGTACTTC | CASSLIPGSHEQYF | TRBJ2-7 | few | TRBV5-6 | -
TGTGCCAGCGGTCCATCCAATAACTATGGCTACACCTTC | CASGPSNNYGYTF | TRBJ1-2 | few | TRBV2 | -
TGCAGTGCAAGATCTCCGGGACAGAGATATGAAAAACTGTTTTTT | CSARSPGQRYEKLFF | TRBJ1-4 | few | TRBV20-1 | TRBD1
TGTGCCAACAGCTTGGAACAGTACAATGAGCAGTTCTTC | CANSLEQYNEQFF | TRBJ2-1 | - | TRBV7-3 | -
TGCAGCGTTGAATCCCCCCCGGGCTCTAGCACAGATACGCAGTATTTT | CSVESPPGSSTDTQYF | TRBJ2-3 | few | TRBV29-1 | -
TGTGCCAGCAGCCAAGACTCGACTAGCGCCGAGCAGTACTTC | CASSQDSTSAEQYF | TRBJ2-7 | few | TRBV3-1 | TRBD2
TGTGCCAGCAGTAACAGGTTCCAGAAGACCCAGTACTTC | CASSNRFQKTQYF | TRBJ2-5 | few | TRBV2 | -
TGCGCCAGCAGCCAAGAGGTCGGGACAGGGAATGAAAAACTGTTTTTT | CASSQEVGTGNEKLFF | TRBJ1-4 | few | TRBV4-1 | TRBD1
TGTGCCAGCAGTGACCGGGACAGACCCTACGAGCAGTACTTC | CASSDRDRPYEQYF | TRBJ2-7 | many | TRBV12-3/TRBV12-4 | TRBD1
TGTGCCACCAGTGACATGACTAGCGGGGGGCTACATAGTGAGCAGTACTTC | CATSDMTSGGLHSEQYF | TRBJ2-5 | - | TRBV24-1 | TRBD2
TGTGCCAGCAGTCGGGTCGCGGGGAATTCACCCCTCCACTTT | CASSRVAGNSPLHF | TRBJ1-6 | - | TRBV2 | -
TGTGCCGTTACAGGGGTTGAGAACTATGGCTACACCTTC | CAVTGVENYGYTF | TRBJ1-2 | few | TRBV12-3/TRBV12-4 | TRBD1
TGTGCCAGCAGCTCCGGACATTTGACCTACGAGCAGTACTTC | CASSSGHLTYEQYF | TRBJ2-7 | few | TRBV7-9 | -
TGTGCCAGCAGCGCCTTGGACGTGCCCAAAGTCAATTCACCCCTCCACTTT | CASSALDVPKVNSPLHF | TRBJ1-6 | - | TRBV9 | -
TGCAGTGCTAGAGAATTAGGGACAGGGAATCCGTACTTC | CSARELGTGNPYF | TRBJ2-7 | few | TRBV20-1 | TRBD1
TGTGCCAGCAGCCAAGATAGTCAGGGCCCCAATCAGCCCCAGCATTTT | CASSQDSQGPNQPQHF | TRBJ1-5 | - | TRBV3-1 | -
TGTACCAGCAGCCTGCTCGCGACCCTCCGGCTAGCGGGGACCTACGAGCAGTACTTC | CTSSLLATLRLAGTYEQYF | TRBJ2-7 | - | TRBV7-9 | TRBD2
TGTGCCAGCAGCCAAGATCTCGGAAGCGGGGGAGGCACAGATACGCAGTATTTT | CASSQDLGSGGGTDTQYF | TRBJ2-3 | few | TRBV3-1 | TRBD2
TGTGCCAGCAGCTTAGGGTCAGGGGGGAGGTCAGATACGCAGTATTTT | CASSLGSGGRSDTQYF | TRBJ2-3 | - | TRBV7-2 | -
TGTGCACAGAGGAGCAATCAGCCCCAGCATTTT | CAQRSNQPQHF | TRBJ1-5 | few | TRBV19 | -
TGTGCCAGCAGCCCTAGAGGGCTAGCGGGGGGACGTATCACAGATACGCAGTATTTT | CASSPRGLAGGRITDTQYF | TRBJ2-3 | - | TRBV7-6 | TRBD2
TGTGCCAGCTCACCACAAGGGGACCAGTACGAGCAGTACTTC | CASSPQGDQYEQYF | TRBJ2-7 | few | TRBV18 | -
TGCGCCAGCAGCCAAAATCCGGGAAGAGAGACCCAGTACTTC | CASSQNPGRETQYF | TRBJ2-5 | - | TRBV4-1 | -
TGTGCCAGCAGCTTACCAGTTGCGGACAATGAGCAGTTCTTC | CASSLPVADNEQFF | TRBJ2-1 | - | TRBV7-9 | -
TGTGCCAGCAGCCATCTAGGGGATAGCTCCTACAATGAGCAGTTCTTC | CASSHLGDSSYNEQFF | TRBJ2-1 | - | TRBV14 | -
TGTGCCAGCAGCCAAGGTCTTACGGGGTCCCTAGCCAAAAACATTCAGTACTTC | CASSQGLTGSLAKNIQYF | TRBJ2-4 | few | TRBV4-2 | -